This is a list of T cell receptor beta chains from one sample in a study of blood T cell repertoires in COVID-19. TCRdb keeps only in-frame clones here, not all; method: immunoSEQ multiplex PCR. The sample has some 80,000 clones, roughly 90% seen once. Sequencing was done on a sample of peripheral blood. The receptors stem from a woman of 80 years or more with acute or convalescent COVID-19. The CDR3 runs from the conserved cysteine through the conserved F or W. The D gene is left open where the match is weak. Only some rows state a clone size, as once, few, many or a class for expanded clones.

j_call | v_call | d_call | clone_size | cdr3_aa | cdr3_nt
TRBJ1-1 | TRBV27 | NA | once | CASSLSDTAEAFF | TGTGCCAGCAGTTTATCAGATACAGCTGAAGCTTTCTTT
TRBJ2-5 | TRBV13 | NA | NA | CASSLARLGEETQYF | TGTGCCAGCAGCTTAGCTAGGCTAGGGGAAGAGACCCAGTACTTC
TRBJ2-6 | TRBV15 | NA | NA | CATSRFVQATGANVLTF | TGTGCCACCAGCAGATTTGTACAGGCGACTGGGGCCAACGTCCTGACTTTC
TRBJ1-1 | TRBV6-1 | NA | few | CASSDPGQYEAFF | TGTGCCAGCAGTGACCCCGGACAGTATGAAGCTTTCTTT
TRBJ1-2 | TRBV5-1 | NA | NA | CASSLDRLGNYGYTF | TGCGCCAGCAGCTTGGACAGGCTCGGTAACTATGGCTACACCTTC
TRBJ1-5 | TRBV19 | TRBD1 | few | CASSEGARQPQHF | TGTGCCAGTAGTGAGGGGGCGCGGCAGCCCCAGCATTTT
TRBJ1-6 | TRBV2 | NA | NA | CASGLNRITAHF | TGTGCCAGCGGCCTAAACAGGATAACGGCCCACTTT
TRBJ2-1 | TRBV6-5 | TRBD2 | NA | CASRGLVGGNEQFF | TGTGCCAGCAGAGGACTAGTAGGTGGCAATGAGCAGTTCTTC
TRBJ1-1 | TRBV7-8 | NA | NA | CASSLLRANTEAFF | TGTGCCAGCAGCTTACTCAGGGCCAACACTGAAGCTTTCTTT
TRBJ2-2 | TRBV10-3 | NA | NA | CAISAVGNTGELFF | TGTGCCATCAGTGCTGTCGGGAACACCGGGGAGCTGTTTTTT
TRBJ2-5 | TRBV13 | NA | NA | CASSLGPGGETQYF | TGTGCCAGCAGCTTAGGCCCAGGGGGGGAGACCCAGTACTTC
TRBJ1-1 | TRBV7-2 | NA | once | CASSQSPQGLTEAFF | TGTGCCAGCAGTCAGTCCCCTCAGGGATTAACTGAAGCTTTCTTT
TRBJ1-3 | TRBV19 | NA | NA | CASKDAAASSGNTIYF | TGTGCCAGTAAAGACGCCGCAGCTAGTTCTGGAAACACCATATATTTT
TRBJ2-1 | TRBV9 | TRBD2 | NA | CASSPHLASGSRNEQFF | TGTGCCAGCAGCCCCCACCTGGCTAGCGGGAGTAGGAATGAGCAGTTCTTC
TRBJ1-2 | TRBV9 | NA | NA | CASSVAGQDYGYTF | TGTGCCAGCAGCGTAGCTGGGCAGGACTATGGCTACACCTTC
TRBJ2-3 | TRBV21-1 | NA | once | CASSKGEDTQYF | TGTGCCAGCAGCAAAGGAGAAGATACGCAGTATTTT
TRBJ1-5 | TRBV19 | NA | NA | CASSISLTNNQPQHF | TGTGCCAGTAGTATCTCCCTAACCAACAATCAGCCCCAGCATTTT
TRBJ2-1 | TRBV3-1/TRBV3-2 | TRBD2 | once | CASSQVLAGEQFF | TGTGCCAGCAGCCAAGTTCTAGCGGGTGAGCAGTTCTTC
TRBJ1-6 | TRBV27 | NA | once | CATTAFAGSYNSPLHF | TGTGCCACCACCGCCTTTGCCGGTTCCTATAATTCACCCCTCCACTTT
TRBJ1-1 | TRBV6-2/TRBV6-3 | TRBD1 | NA | CASNYIQGARNTEAFF | TGTGCCAGCAATTACATACAGGGGGCCCGGAACACTGAAGCTTTCTTT
TRBJ1-3 | TRBV18 | TRBD1 | NA | CASSPGQGNTIYF | TGTGCCAGCTCACCGGGACAGGGAAACACCATATATTTT
TRBJ1-1 | TRBV7-9 | NA | NA | CASSLEAGEKTEAFF | TGTGCCAGCAGCTTAGAGGCAGGGGAAAAGACTGAAGCTTTCTTT
TRBJ2-7 | TRBV4-1 | TRBD1 | NA | CASSQEEQGLPYEQYF | TGCGCCAGCAGCCAAGAAGAACAGGGGCTTCCCTACGAGCAGTACTTC
TRBJ1-2 | TRBV4-3 | NA | NA | CASSQGRDQYGYTF | TGCGCCAGCAGCCAAGGGCGGGACCAGTATGGCTACACCTTC
TRBJ2-7 | TRBV28 | NA | few | CASTNMRQRQYF | TGTGCCAGCACCAACATGAGACAGCGCCAGTACTTC
TRBJ2-1 | TRBV7-2 | TRBD2 | NA | CASSPGGGASSYNEQFF | TGTGCCAGCAGCCCCGGGGGGGGCGCTAGCTCCTACAATGAGCAGTTCTTC
TRBJ1-1 | TRBV5-5 | NA | few | CASSRDFLLNTEAFF | TGTGCCAGCAGCCGGGACTTCCTTTTGAACACTGAAGCTTTCTTT
TRBJ2-5 | TRBV27 | TRBD1 | NA | CASAGTGKETQYF | TGTGCCAGCGCCGGGACAGGGAAAGAGACCCAGTACTTC
TRBJ2-7 | TRBV5-1 | TRBD1 | NA | CASSLAIGWIEGAYEQYF | TGCGCCAGCAGCTTGGCCATTGGCTGGATAGAGGGGGCTTACGAGCAGTACTTC
TRBJ2-7 | TRBV28 | TRBD2 | once | CASRTSGNYEQYF | TGTGCCAGCAGGACTAGCGGGAACTACGAGCAGTACTTC
TRBJ2-7 | TRBV27 | TRBD1 | NA | CASRGQGNEQYF | TGTGCCAGCAGGGGACAGGGGAACGAGCAGTACTTC
TRBJ1-4 | TRBV13 | TRBD1 | NA | CASSHRGSSEKLFF | TGTGCCAGCAGCCACAGGGGCTCCTCTGAAAAACTGTTTTTT
TRBJ1-5 | TRBV7-8 | NA | once | CASSLAQGLNQPQHF | TGTGCCAGCAGCTTAGCTCAGGGCCTCAATCAGCCCCAGCATTTT
TRBJ1-1 | TRBV19 | TRBD1 | NA | CASSIPTGASGMNTEAFF | TGTGCCAGTAGTATACCAACAGGGGCCTCGGGAATGAACACTGAAGCTTTCTTT
TRBJ1-1 | TRBV6-5 | NA | NA | CASSSRRETEAFF | TGTGCCAGCAGTTCCCGCCGGGAGACTGAAGCTTTCTTT
TRBJ2-7 | TRBV29-1 | TRBD2 | once | CSVATSGSPYEQYF | TGCAGCGTTGCTACTAGCGGGAGCCCCTACGAGCAGTACTTC
TRBJ1-1 | TRBV27 | TRBD1 | NA | CASSFRDRGQAFF | TGTGCCAGCAGTTTCCGGGACAGGGGGCAAGCTTTCTTT
TRBJ2-3 | TRBV7-2 | TRBD2 | NA | CASSTGTSGTDTQYF | TGTGCCAGCAGCACCGGGACTAGCGGCACAGATACGCAGTATTTT
TRBJ1-4 | TRBV21-1 | NA | NA | CASSKDLDRGLLEKLFF | TGTGCCAGCAGCAAAGATTTGGACAGGGGGCTTTTGGAAAAACTGTTTTTT
TRBJ2-1 | TRBV5-4 | NA | few | CASSLKSSGAAGNEQFF | TGTGCCAGCAGCCTCAAGTCTTCCGGGGCGGCGGGGAATGAGCAGTTCTTC
TRBJ1-6 | TRBV7-2 | NA | NA | CASSLEAWSSYNSPLHF | TGTGCCAGCAGCTTAGAGGCCTGGAGCTCCTATAATTCACCCCTCCACTTT
TRBJ1-2 | TRBV29-1 | TRBD1 | once | CSVGDRGYGYTF | TGCAGCGTTGGGGACAGGGGCTATGGCTACACCTTC
TRBJ1-6 | TRBV5-1 | NA | NA | CASSFREVSYNSPLHF | TGCGCCAGCAGCTTCCGGGAGGTTTCCTATAATTCACCCCTCCACTTT
TRBJ2-7 | TRBV3-1/TRBV3-2 | NA | NA | CASSQATGRLYEQYF | TGTGCCAGCAGCCAAGCAACAGGACGATTGTACGAGCAGTACTTC
TRBJ2-7 | TRBV19 | NA | NA | CASSPRGSAYEQYF | TGTGCCAGTAGTCCTCGGGGAAGCGCCTACGAGCAGTACTTC
TRBJ2-5 | TRBV12-5 | NA | NA | CASGLGQEETQYF | TGTGCTAGTGGTTTGGGACAGGAGGAGACCCAGTACTTC
TRBJ1-6 | TRBV25-1 | TRBD1 | NA | CASSWTGRNSPLHF | TGTGCCAGCAGTTGGACAGGGAGAAATTCACCCCTCCACTTT
TRBJ2-1 | TRBV2 | TRBD2 | once | CASTSSGVPRRQFF | TGTGCCAGCACGTCTAGCGGGGTTCCCCGGAGGCAGTTCTTC
TRBJ1-1 | TRBV5-5 | TRBD1 | NA | CASSPSGGLPNTEAFF | TGTGCCAGCAGCCCCTCAGGGGGCCTACCGAACACTGAAGCTTTCTTT
TRBJ1-2 | TRBV5-4 | TRBD1 | few | CASSWDSLNYGYTF | TGTGCCAGCAGCTGGGACAGCCTAAACTATGGCTACACCTTC
TRBJ1-1 | TRBV19 | TRBD1 | NA | CASTPYRGAEAFF | TGTGCCAGTACACCTTACAGGGGCGCTGAAGCTTTCTTT
TRBJ1-1 | TRBV5-4 | TRBD1 | NA | CASSWGQGNTEAFF | TGTGCCAGCAGCTGGGGACAGGGGAACACTGAAGCTTTCTTT
TRBJ1-4 | TRBV19 | NA | NA | CASSMADFEKLFF | TGTGCCAGTAGTATGGCTGACTTCGAAAAACTGTTTTTT
TRBJ2-4 | TRBV3-1/TRBV3-2 | TRBD2 | once | CASSLTTSGDPGF | TGTGCCAGCAGCCTTACAACTAGCGGGGACCCCGGGTTC
TRBJ2-1 | TRBV29-1 | TRBD1 | NA | CSVDPGQPSYNEQFF | TGCAGCGTTGACCCGGGACAGCCAAGCTACAATGAGCAGTTCTTC
TRBJ2-1 | TRBV7-2 | NA | once | CASSSPAVGEQFF | TGTGCCAGCAGCTCCCCTGCGGTCGGTGAGCAGTTCTTC
TRBJ1-1 | TRBV5-6 | NA | NA | CASSLGVALNTEAFF | TGTGCCAGCAGCTTAGGAGTCGCACTGAACACTGAAGCTTTCTTT